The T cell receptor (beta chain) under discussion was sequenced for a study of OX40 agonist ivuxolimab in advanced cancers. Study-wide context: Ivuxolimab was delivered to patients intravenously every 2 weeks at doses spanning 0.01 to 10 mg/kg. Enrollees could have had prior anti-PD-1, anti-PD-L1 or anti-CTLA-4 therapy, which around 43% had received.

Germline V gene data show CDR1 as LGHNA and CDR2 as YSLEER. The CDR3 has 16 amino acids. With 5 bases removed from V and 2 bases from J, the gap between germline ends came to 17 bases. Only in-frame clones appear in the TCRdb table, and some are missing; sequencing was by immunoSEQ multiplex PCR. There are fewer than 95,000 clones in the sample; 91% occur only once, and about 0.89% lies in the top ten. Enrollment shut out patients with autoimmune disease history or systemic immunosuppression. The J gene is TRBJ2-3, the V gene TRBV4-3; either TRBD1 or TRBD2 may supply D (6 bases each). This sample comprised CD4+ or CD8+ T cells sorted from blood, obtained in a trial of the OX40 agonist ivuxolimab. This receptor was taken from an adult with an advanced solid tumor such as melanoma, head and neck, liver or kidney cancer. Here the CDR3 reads CASSERQADYTDTQYF. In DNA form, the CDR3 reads TGCGCCAGCAGCGAGCGACAGGCGGACTACACAGATACGCAGTATTTT.